This is a list of T cell receptor beta chains from one sample in a study of cytomegalovirus exposure and HLA in healthy donors. The protocol was immunoSEQ multiplex PCR, while the TCRdb copy is restricted to in-frame clones and leaves out a portion. The sample lists roughly 55,000 clones; 65% to 80% were seen once. The material sequenced was PBMCs. The receptors originated from a man aged 40-50 years in good health and CMV-seropositive. CDR3s include the opening cysteine and the closing phenylalanine or tryptophan. D genes are given only for firm matches.

d_call: TRBD2
v_call: TRBV6-5
cdr3_aa: CASSSRLAGGPGEQFF

d_call: TRBD1
v_call: TRBV4-1
cdr3_aa: CASSLWTGEEEKLFF

d_call: -
v_call: TRBV5-1
cdr3_aa: CASRRGDNGSYEQYF

d_call: -
v_call: TRBV7-6
cdr3_aa: CASSFSLQGGSDTQYF

d_call: -
v_call: TRBV6-5
cdr3_aa: CASLSSSYEQYF

d_call: -
v_call: TRBV19
cdr3_aa: CASSPRGGGNTIYF

d_call: TRBD2
v_call: TRBV7-9
cdr3_aa: CASRVGTSGTDTQYF

d_call: TRBD1
v_call: TRBV11-2
cdr3_aa: CASRPTSGQNNSPLHF

d_call: -
v_call: TRBV6-5
cdr3_aa: CASSYSKGGLVGGYTF

d_call: TRBD2
v_call: TRBV5-1
cdr3_aa: CASSHASGGAEETQYF

d_call: -
v_call: TRBV7-9
cdr3_aa: CASSLLDGDHPGYTF

d_call: TRBD2
v_call: TRBV2
cdr3_aa: CASSEGTSSTNTQYF